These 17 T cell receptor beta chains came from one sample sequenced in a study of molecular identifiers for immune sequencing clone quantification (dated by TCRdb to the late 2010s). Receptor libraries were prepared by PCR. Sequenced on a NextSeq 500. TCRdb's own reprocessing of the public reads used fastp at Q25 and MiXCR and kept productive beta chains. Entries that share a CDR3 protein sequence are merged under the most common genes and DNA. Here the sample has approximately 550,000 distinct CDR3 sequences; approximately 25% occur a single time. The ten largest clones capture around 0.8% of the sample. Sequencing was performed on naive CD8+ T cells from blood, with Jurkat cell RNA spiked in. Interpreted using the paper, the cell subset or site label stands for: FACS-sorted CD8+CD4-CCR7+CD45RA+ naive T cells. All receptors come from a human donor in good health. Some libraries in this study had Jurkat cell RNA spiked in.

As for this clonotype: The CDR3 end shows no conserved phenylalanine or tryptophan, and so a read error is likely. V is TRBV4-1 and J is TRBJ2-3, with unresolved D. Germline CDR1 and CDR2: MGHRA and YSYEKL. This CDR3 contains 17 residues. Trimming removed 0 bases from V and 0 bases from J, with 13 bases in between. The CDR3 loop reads CASSQDPPITSTDTQYL. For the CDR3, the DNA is TGCGCCAGCAGCCAAGATCCCCCGATTACTAGCACAGATACGCAGTATCTT.

CDR3 in DNA: TGTGCCACCAGTGCTGTCTCTGGCGCGCAGTACTTC. Encoded protein: CATSAVSGAQYF. V usage is TRBV24-1 and J usage is TRBJ2-7; D unresolved. The V and J ends lost 5 bases and 9 bases respectively, with 13 bases between them. Per germline, CDR1 KGHDR and CDR2 SFDVKD. This CDR3 comprises 12 residues.

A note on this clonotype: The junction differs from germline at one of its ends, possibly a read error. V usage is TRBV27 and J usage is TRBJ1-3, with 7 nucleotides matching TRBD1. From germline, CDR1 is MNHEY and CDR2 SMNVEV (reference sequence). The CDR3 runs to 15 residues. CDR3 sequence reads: CASSLQTGSGNTIFF. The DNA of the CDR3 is TGTGCCAGCAGTTTACAGACAGGGTCTGGAAACACCATATTTTTT.

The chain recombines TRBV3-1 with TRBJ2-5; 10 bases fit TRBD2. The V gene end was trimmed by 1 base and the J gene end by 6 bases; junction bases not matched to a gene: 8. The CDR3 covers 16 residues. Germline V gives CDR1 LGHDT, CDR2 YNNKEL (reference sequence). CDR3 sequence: CASSQAGWTSGKTQYF. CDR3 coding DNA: TGTGCCAGCAGCCAAGCGGGTTGGACTAGCGGAAAGACCCAGTACTTC.

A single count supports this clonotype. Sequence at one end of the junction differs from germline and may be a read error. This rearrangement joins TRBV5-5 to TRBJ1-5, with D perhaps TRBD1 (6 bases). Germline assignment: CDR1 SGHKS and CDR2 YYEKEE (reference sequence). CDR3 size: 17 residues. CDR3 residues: CASSAVDGGRSTQPQHF. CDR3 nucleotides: TGTGCCAGCAGCGCGGTGGACGGGGGCAGGAGCACTCAGCCCCAGCATTTT.

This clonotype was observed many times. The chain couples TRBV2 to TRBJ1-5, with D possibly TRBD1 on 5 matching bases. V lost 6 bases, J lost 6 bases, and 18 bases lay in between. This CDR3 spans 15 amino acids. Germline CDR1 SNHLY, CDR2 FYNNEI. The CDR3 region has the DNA TGTGCCAGCAGAGTATCCACAGGTTTTCGTCAGCCCCAGCATTTT. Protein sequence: CASRVSTGFRQPQHF.

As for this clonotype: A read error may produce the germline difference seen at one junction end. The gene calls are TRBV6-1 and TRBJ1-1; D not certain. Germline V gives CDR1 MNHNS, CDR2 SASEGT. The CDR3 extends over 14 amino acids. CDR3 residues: CTSSEWGRNTEAFF. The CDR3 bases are TGTACCAGCAGTGAATGGGGAAGGAACACTGAAGCTTTCTTT.

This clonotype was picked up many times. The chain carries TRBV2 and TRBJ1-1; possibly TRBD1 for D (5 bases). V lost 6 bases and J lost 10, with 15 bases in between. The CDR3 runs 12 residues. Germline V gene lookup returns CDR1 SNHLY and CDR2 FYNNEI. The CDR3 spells CASRTPGVGAFF. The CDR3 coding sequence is TGTGCCAGCAGGACACCGGGGGTTGGAGCTTTCTTT.

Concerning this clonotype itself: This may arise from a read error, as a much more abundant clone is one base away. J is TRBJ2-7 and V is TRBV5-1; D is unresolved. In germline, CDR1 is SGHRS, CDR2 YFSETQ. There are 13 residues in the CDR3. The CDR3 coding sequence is TGCTCCAGCAGCTTGGTGGGGTACTACGAGCAGTACTTC. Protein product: CSSSLVGYYEQYF.

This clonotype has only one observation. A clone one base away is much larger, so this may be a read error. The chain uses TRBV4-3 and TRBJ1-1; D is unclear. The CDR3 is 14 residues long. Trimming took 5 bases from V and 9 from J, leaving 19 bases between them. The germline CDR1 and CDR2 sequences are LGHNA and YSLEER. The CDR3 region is CASSCSGSGCKAFF. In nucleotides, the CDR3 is TGCGCCAGCAGCTGTTCCGGTTCGGGCTGTAAAGCTTTCTTT.

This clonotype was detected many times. Here the CDR3 reads CSVEWASTGDIQYF. CDR3 bases: TGCAGCGTTGAATGGGCAAGCACGGGAGACATTCAGTACTTC. This chain links TRBV29-1 with TRBJ2-4, with D perhaps matching TRBD2 (6 bases). The V end was cut by 2 bases, the J end by 8 bases, with 16 bases between. This CDR3 is built from 14 residues. CDR1 and CDR2 from the germline V gene are SQVTM and ANQGSEA.

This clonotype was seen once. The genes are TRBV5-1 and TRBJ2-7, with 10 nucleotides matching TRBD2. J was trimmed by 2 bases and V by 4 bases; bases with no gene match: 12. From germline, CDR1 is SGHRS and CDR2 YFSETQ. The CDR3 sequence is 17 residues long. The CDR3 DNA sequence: TGCGCCAGCAGCGGGGAACAGACTAGCGGGCGAACCTACGAGCAGTACTTC. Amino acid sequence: CASSGEQTSGRTYEQYF.

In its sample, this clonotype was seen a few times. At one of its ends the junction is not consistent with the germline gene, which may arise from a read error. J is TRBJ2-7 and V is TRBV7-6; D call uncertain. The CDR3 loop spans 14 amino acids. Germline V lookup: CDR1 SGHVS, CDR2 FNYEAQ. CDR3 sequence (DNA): TGTGCCAGCAGCTTAGTTCCTGCCGCCTACAAGCAGTACTTC. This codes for CASSLVPAAYKQYF.

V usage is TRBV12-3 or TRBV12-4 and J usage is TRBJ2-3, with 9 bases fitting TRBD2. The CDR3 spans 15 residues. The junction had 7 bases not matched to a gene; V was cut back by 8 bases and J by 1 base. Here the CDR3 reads CASRYSGSGTDTQYF. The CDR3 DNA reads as TGTGCCAGCCGCTATAGCGGGAGCGGCACAGATACGCAGTATTTT.

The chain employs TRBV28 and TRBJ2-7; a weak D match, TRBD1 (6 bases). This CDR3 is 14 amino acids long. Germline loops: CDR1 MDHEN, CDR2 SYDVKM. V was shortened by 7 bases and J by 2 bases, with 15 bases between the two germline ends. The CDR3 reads CASTLRGSTYEQYF. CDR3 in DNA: TGTGCCAGCACCTTAAGGGGGAGCACCTACGAGCAGTACTTC. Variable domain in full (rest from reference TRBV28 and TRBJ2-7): DVKVTQSSRYLVKRTGEKVFLECVQDMDHENMFWYRQDPGLGLRLIYFSYDVKMKEKGDIPEGYSVSREKKERFSLILESASTNQTSMYLCASTLRGSTYEQYFGPGTRLTVT.

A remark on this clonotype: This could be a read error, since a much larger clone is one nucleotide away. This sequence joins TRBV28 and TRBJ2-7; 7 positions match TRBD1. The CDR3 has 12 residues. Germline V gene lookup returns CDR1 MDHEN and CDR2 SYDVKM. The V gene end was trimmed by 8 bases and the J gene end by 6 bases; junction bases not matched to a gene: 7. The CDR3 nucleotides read TGTGCCAGCCAAAGGACAGGTCTCGAGCAGTACTTC. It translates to CASQRTGLEQYF.

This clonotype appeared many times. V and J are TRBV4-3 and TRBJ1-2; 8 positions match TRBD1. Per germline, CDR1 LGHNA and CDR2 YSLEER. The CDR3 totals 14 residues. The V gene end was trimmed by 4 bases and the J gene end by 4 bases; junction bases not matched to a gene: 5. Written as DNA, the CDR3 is TGCGCCAGCAGCCCGGGACAGGCGGTCTATGGCTACACCTTC. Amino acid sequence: CASSPGQAVYGYTF.